Presented here are 30 T cell receptor beta chains from one specimen sequenced in a study of blood T cell repertoires in COVID-19. Here immunoSEQ multiplex PCR was the method, and the copy in TCRdb shows in-frame clones only, minus some. The profile shows roughly 100,000 clones, 85% to 90% of them singletons. The sequenced sample was peripheral blood. These receptors all come from an elderly woman with active COVID-19.

The genes are TRBV28 and TRBJ2-7; 12 bases fit TRBD1. CDR3 length: 14 residues. Trimming took 5 bases from V and 6 from J; bases not matched to a gene: 5. The V gene's germline CDR1 is MDHEN and CDR2 SYDVKM. The CDR3 DNA follows: TGTGCCAGCAGTCGCCGGGACAGGGGGCCCGAGCAGTACTTC. It specifies CASSRRDRGPEQYF.

The chain employs TRBV10-1 and TRBJ2-1, with 9 bases fitting TRBD1. The length of the CDR3 is 13 residues. Losses at the gene ends were 10 bases for V and 10 bases for J; bases not matched to a gene: 11. Per the germline V gene, CDR1 is WNHNN and CDR2 is SYGVQD (reference sequence). The CDR3 loop is CAKCTGGKGEQFF. As DNA, the CDR3 is TGCGCCAAATGCACAGGGGGCAAGGGAGAGCAGTTCTTC.

The chain is built from TRBV19 and TRBJ2-1, with a weak D call TRBD2 (5 bases). The length of the CDR3 is 14 residues. The germline gives CDR1 LNHDA, CDR2 SQIVND (reference sequence). Trimming stripped 3 bases from V and 8 bases from J, with 14 bases between. In DNA, the CDR3 is TGTGCCAGTAGTATTGGGATAGAGGGCCATGAGCAGTTCTTC. Its protein is CASSIGIEGHEQFF.

As regards this clone: An end of the junction differs from the germline gene, which may be a read error. The rearrangement joins TRBV7-7 to TRBJ2-5; D gene unclear. The CDR3 is 13 residues long. Germline CDR1 reads SSHAT; CDR2 reads FNYEAQ (reference sequence). The CDR3 nucleotides are TGTGCTAGCAGCTTAGGAGACCAAGAGACCCAGTACTTC. Translated: CASSLGDQETQYF.

This chain connects TRBV11-2 to TRBJ2-1, with TRBD2 matching 9 bases. Trimming took 3 bases from V and 8 from J; bases not matched to a gene: 8. The CDR3 covers 15 residues. Germline V CDR1 and CDR2: SGHAT, FQNNGV. CDR3 in amino acids: CASSFTAGGFDEQFF. The DNA of the CDR3 is TGTGCCAGCAGCTTTACAGCGGGAGGTTTCGATGAGCAGTTCTTC.

The gene calls are TRBV28 and TRBJ1-5; D gene uncertain. Germline V gene lookup returns CDR1 MDHEN and CDR2 SYDVKM. The germline V and J ends were trimmed by 6 bases and 4 bases, with 13 bases remaining between them. The CDR3 sequence is 14 residues long. The DNA for the CDR3 is TGTGCCAGCAGCCGAATAATCCTAAATCAGCCCCAGCATTTT. Residues: CASSRIILNQPQHF.

In this sample, this clone turned up a few times. The CDR3 sequence is CASSPVPGQAGYEQYF. The CDR3 region has the DNA TGTGCCAGCTCACCAGTTCCAGGACAGGCTGGCTACGAGCAGTACTTC. The chain links TRBV18 to TRBJ2-7; TRBD1 aligns across 7 bases. V was clipped by 2 bases and J by 3 bases; unmatched bases: 10. The CDR3 has 16 residues. Germline CDR1 is KGHSH and CDR2 is LQKENI.

This chain connects TRBV3-1 (or the pseudogene TRBV3-2) to TRBJ2-3; 14 bases match TRBD2. Trimming took 0 bases from V and 10 from J; bases not matched to a gene: 6. CDR1 is LGHDT and CDR2 is YNNKEL in the germline V gene (reference sequence). The CDR3 is made up of 16 amino acids. The CDR3 is CASSQDPTSGRGSQYF. The CDR3 bases are TGTGCCAGCAGCCAAGATCCGACTAGCGGGAGGGGATCGCAGTATTTT.

The rearrangement uses TRBV27 and TRBJ2-7, with 10 bases matching TRBD2. Per germline, CDR1 MNHEY and CDR2 SMNVEV (reference sequence). The CDR3 totals 17 residues. V was clipped by 3 bases and J by 6 bases; unmatched bases: 14. CDR3 DNA: TGTGCCAGCAGTTTGGGCCCCCCCCTAGCGGGAGAAGGCGAGCAGTACTTC. This gives the protein CASSLGPPLAGEGEQYF.

The chain uses TRBV4-1 and TRBJ1-1; TRBD1 might be the D (5 bases). The CDR3 sequence is 16 residues long. V was clipped by 2 bases and J by 8 bases, with 21 bases between them. Germline V CDR1 and CDR2: MGHRA, YSYEKL. CDR3: CASSQPGLRGRGEAFF. In nucleotides, the CDR3 is TGCGCCAGCAGCCAACCCGGTTTGAGGGGCCGGGGGGAAGCTTTCTTT.

The gene calls are TRBV5-6 and TRBJ1-5; weak D call: TRBD1 (5 bases). V was shortened by 2 bases and J by 0 bases, with 15 bases between the two germline ends. CDR3 length: 17 amino acids. From germline, CDR1 is SGHDT and CDR2 YYEEEE. The CDR3 region has the DNA TGTGCCAGCAGCTTCTGGGGGGACTCGGTTAGCAATCAGCCCCAGCATTTT. It translates to CASSFWGDSVSNQPQHF.

CDR3 protein: CASSLSSSETDTQYF. CDR3 nucleotide sequence: TGTGCCAGCAGCTTGTCTTCATCCGAGACAGATACGCAGTATTTT. The chain employs TRBV11-2 and TRBJ2-3; no reliable D call. The CDR3 extends over 15 amino acids. V was trimmed by 3 bases and J by 3 bases, leaving 13 bases between them. CDR1 and CDR2 (germline): SGHAT, FQNNGV.

The table lists this clone with a count of one. J is TRBJ1-2 and V is TRBV5-8; 8 nucleotides line up with TRBD1. Per the germline V gene, CDR1 is SGHTS and CDR2 is YDEGEE. J lost 4 bases, V lost 7 bases, and 9 bases had no gene match. The CDR3 contains 14 residues. CDR3 residues: CASVRTGRTYGYTF. The CDR3 nucleotides are TGTGCCAGCGTCCGGACAGGGCGCACCTATGGCTACACCTTC. The whole variable domain, remainder taken from reference TRBV5-8 and TRBJ1-2, is EAGVTQSPTHLIKTRGQQATLRCSPISGHTSVYWYQQALGLGLQFLLWYDEGEERNRGNFPPRFSGRQFPNYSSELNVNALELEDSALYLCASVRTGRTYGYTFGSGTRLTVV.

Only a few counts were recorded for this clone. The chain couples TRBV4-2 to TRBJ2-3; D not resolved. V lost 1 base and J 5 bases, leaving 10 bases between the germline ends. The CDR3 extends over 14 amino acids. The germline CDR1 and CDR2 sequences are LGHNA and YNFKEQ. The CDR3 sequence is CASSQVTIVDTQYF. Here the CDR3 DNA reads TGTGCCAGCAGCCAAGTAACTATAGTAGATACGCAGTATTTT.

The chain couples TRBV7-2 to TRBJ2-3; 7 bases are a match to TRBD2. Trimming at V came to 1 base and at J to 7 bases, leaving 5 bases not matched to a gene. CDR3 length: 14 residues. The V gene's germline CDR1 is SGHTA and CDR2 FQGNSA. This CDR3 reads CASSLDGRSNTQYF. CDR3 nucleotides: TGTGCCAGCAGCTTAGACGGGAGGTCGAATACGCAGTATTTT.

The chain carries TRBV12-3 or TRBV12-4 and TRBJ2-1; TRBD1 agrees at 7 bases. Trimming removed 10 bases from V and 0 bases from J; junction bases left unmatched: 3. The CDR3 totals 13 residues. DNA of the CDR3: TGTGCCACAGGGGACAGCTCCTACAATGAGCAGTTCTTC. This encodes CATGDSSYNEQFF.

The V call is TRBV19, the J call TRBJ2-3; 9 bases line up with TRBD2. This CDR3 spans 15 amino acids. V lost 3 bases, J lost 2 bases, and 3 bases stayed unmatched. Germline V gene data show CDR1 as LNHDA and CDR2 as SQIVND (reference sequence). The DNA for the CDR3 is TGTGCCAGTAGTATTGGCGGGAGGGTCACAGATACGCAGTATTTT. Its protein is CASSIGGRVTDTQYF.

The V gene is TRBV28, the J gene TRBJ2-6; weak D call: TRBD2 (5 bases). This CDR3 comprises 15 residues. Trimming pared 3 bases from V and 0 bases from J, leaving 6 bases between. Germline CDR1 MDHEN, CDR2 SYDVKM. In nucleotides, the CDR3 is TGTGCCAGCAGTTTTGGGAGCTCTGGGGCCAACGTCCTGACTTTC. Protein product: CASSFGSSGANVLTF.

This rearrangement joins TRBV5-1 to TRBJ2-1; no clear D. The V and J ends lost 0 bases and 7 bases respectively, with 8 bases between them. This CDR3 spans 13 amino acids. Germline-derived CDR1 and CDR2 are SGHRS and YFSETQ. CDR3 sequence (DNA): TGCGCCAGCAGCTTGGGGGCTGGGAATGAGCAGTTCTTC. It codes for CASSLGAGNEQFF. Full variable domain (outside the CDR3, taken from reference TRBV5-1 and TRBJ2-1): KAGVTQTPRYLIKTRGQQVTLSCSPISGHRSVSWYQQTPGQGLQFLFEYFSETQRNKGNFPGRFSGRQFSNSRSEMNVSTLELGDSALYLCASSLGAGNEQFFGPGTRLTVL.

The rearrangement uses TRBV3-1 (or the pseudogene TRBV3-2) and TRBJ1-1; D uncertain. Germline CDR1 is LGHDT and CDR2 is YNNKEL (reference sequence). The CDR3 has 13 residues. Trimming left V 1 base short and J 3 bases short, with 6 bases between. The CDR3 coding sequence is TGTGCCAGCAGCCAAGGCAGATACACTGAAGCTTTCTTT. Protein sequence: CASSQGRYTEAFF.

The J gene is TRBJ2-1, the V gene TRBV7-9, with TRBD2 matching over 9 bases. Germline CDR1 and CDR2: SEHNR and FQNEAQ (reference sequence). The CDR3 extends over 15 amino acids. V shed 5 bases and J 4 bases; nucleotides not matched to a gene: 6. The CDR3 DNA reads TGTGCCAGCAGCCCCGGACTAGCGTTTTACAATGAGCAGTTCTTC. Amino acid sequence: CASSPGLAFYNEQFF.

The chain employs TRBV5-1 and TRBJ2-7; perhaps TRBD2 as D (6 bases). The CDR3 spans 15 residues. Germline V CDR1 and CDR2: SGHRS, YFSETQ. Between the trimmed V and J ends, which lost 0 bases and 2 bases, there was a span of 12 bases. The CDR3 nucleotides are TGCGCCAGCAGCTTGGTGGGCACGGGGGCCTACGAGCAGTACTTC. This translates into CASSLVGTGAYEQYF.

This chain connects TRBV9 to TRBJ2-1; 7 bases match TRBD2. The ends lost 0 bases at V and 0 bases at J; junction bases unmatched: 3. Germline CDR1 reads SGDLS; CDR2 reads YYNGEE. This CDR3 spans 16 amino acids. The CDR3 region has the DNA TGTGCCAGCAGCGTAGGGGGCGGGGGCTCCTACAATGAGCAGTTCTTC. It codes for CASSVGGGGSYNEQFF.

This sequence joins TRBV6-2 or TRBV6-3 and TRBJ2-4; the match to TRBD1 covers 8 bases. V shed 5 bases, J shed 0 bases, and the junction held 3 bases outside the gene matches. This CDR3 is 15 amino acids long. The germline V gene encodes CDR1 MNHEY and CDR2 SVGEGT. Written as DNA, the CDR3 is TGTGCCAGCAGTCCAGGGGGCGAAGCCAAAAACATTCAGTACTTC. Encoded protein: CASSPGGEAKNIQYF.

The chain joins TRBV19 to TRBJ2-7; 15 nucleotides match TRBD2. Germline V gene lookup returns CDR1 LNHDA and CDR2 SQIVND (reference sequence). J lost 3 bases, V lost 5 bases, and 2 bases had no gene match. The CDR3 contains 15 residues. CDR3: CASSGGLAGGYEQYF. The CDR3 region has the DNA TGTGCCAGTAGTGGGGGACTAGCGGGAGGCTACGAGCAGTACTTC.

The rearrangement uses TRBV19 and TRBJ2-7; D is perhaps TRBD2 (5 bases). The CDR3 extends over 16 amino acids. Germline V gives CDR1 LNHDA, CDR2 SQIVND (reference sequence). V was cut by 4 bases and J by 11 bases, with 27 bases left in between. Here the CDR3 DNA reads TGTGCCAGTAGTACTTATTTTAATACTAAAAGGATCGGGGAGTACTTC. Amino acids: CASSTYFNTKRIGEYF.

The CDR3 DNA sequence: TGTGCCAGCAGCCAAGACCTGGGGGGAATCTACGAGCAGTACTTC. Protein: CASSQDLGGIYEQYF. The V gene is TRBV4-2, the J gene TRBJ2-7, with D perhaps matching TRBD2 (6 bases). The CDR3 is 15 amino acids. The germline V gene encodes CDR1 LGHNA and CDR2 YNFKEQ. Trimming took off 0 bases at V and 3 bases at J, with 12 bases between the two ends.

The chain uses TRBV19 and TRBJ2-7; D is undetermined. V was clipped by 3 bases and J by 5 bases, with 11 bases between them. Germline-derived CDR1 and CDR2 are LNHDA and SQIVND (reference sequence). The CDR3 is made up of 13 amino acids. The CDR3 DNA reads TGTGCCAGTAGTATTGGGTATCGGGACGAGCAGTACTTC. Translating it yields CASSIGYRDEQYF.

The genes are TRBV27 and TRBJ2-3; 7 bases are a match to TRBD1. The CDR3 covers 14 residues. J was trimmed by 4 bases and V by 6 bases; bases with no gene match: 7. Germline V gives CDR1 MNHEY, CDR2 SMNVEV (reference sequence). The CDR3 sequence is CASSPTTGSDTQYF. The CDR3 DNA reads TGTGCCAGCAGCCCGACGACAGGGTCAGATACGCAGTATTTT.

The rearrangement uses TRBV6-5 and TRBJ2-1; a weak D match, TRBD2 (7 bases). The V and J ends lost 6 bases and 4 bases respectively, with 16 bases between them. CDR3 length: 15 amino acids. Germline loops: CDR1 MNHEY, CDR2 SVGAGI. CDR3 DNA sequence: TGTGCCAGCAGGTCCCCGGGGGGCGCGTACAATGAGCAGTTCTTC. Translating gives CASRSPGGAYNEQFF.